A single sample is the source of the 24 T cell receptor beta chains below, sequenced in a study of radiation and T cells in renal cell carcinoma. Sequencing used immunoSEQ multiplex PCR; TCRdb keeps in-frame clones, though not all of them. The profile covers more than 100,000 clones, with 88% appearing a single time and 5.8% taken by the ten largest. Time point indicated: blood 2 weeks post-SBRT. The sample's treatment: 15 Gy SBRT to primary tumor, nephrectomy 4 weeks later. The specimen was blood, collected from a patient whose treatment included radiotherapy and nephrectomy. These receptors originate from a woman between 70 and 85 years old with renal cell carcinoma.

The genes are TRBV11-2 and TRBJ1-2, with 9 bases identical to TRBD1. The CDR3 runs to 15 residues. The V segment lost 1 base and the J segment 5 bases; nucleotides outside the gene matches: 5. The germline CDR1 and CDR2 sequences are SGHAT and FQNNGV. The CDR3 DNA sequence: TGTGCCAGCAGCTTAGTCAGGACAGGGGAATATGGCTACACCTTC. It is translated as CASSLVRTGEYGYTF.

V and J are TRBV14 and TRBJ2-7; D is unclear. The V gene's germline CDR1 is SGHDN and CDR2 FVKESK. Trimming stripped 0 bases from V and 2 bases from J, with 11 bases between. This CDR3 has 15 amino acids. The DNA for the CDR3 is TGTGCCAGCAGCCAAGATGTCGCCTTAACCTACGAGCAGTACTTC. This sequence encodes CASSQDVALTYEQYF. The full variable domain, completed using reference TRBV14 and TRBJ2-7, is EAGVTQFPSHSVIEKGQTVTLRCDPISGHDNLYWYRRVMGKEIKFLLHFVKESKQDESGMPNNRFLAERTGGTYSTLKVQPAELEDSGVYFCASSQDVALTYEQYFGPGTRLTVT.

This chain joins TRBV5-1 and TRBJ2-5; D is tentatively TRBD1 or TRBD2 (5 bases each). This CDR3 is 12 amino acids long. Germline V gene sequence: CDR1 SGHRS, CDR2 YFSETQ. V was shortened by 4 bases and J by 3 bases, with 7 bases between the two germline ends. In DNA, the CDR3 is TGCGCCAGCAGCGGGGGTAAAGAGACCCAGTACTTC. It specifies CASSGGKETQYF.

The chain carries TRBV4-3 and TRBJ1-5; 8 bases fit TRBD1. The CDR3 loop spans 14 amino acids. Germline V gives CDR1 LGHNA, CDR2 YSLEER. V gave up 3 bases and J gave up 9 bases; unmatched junction bases: 7. Here the CDR3 reads CASSHLKDRGPQHF. In nucleotides, the CDR3 is TGCGCCAGCAGCCACCTAAAAGACAGGGGGCCCCAGCATTTT.

V gene TRBV6-5 combines with J gene TRBJ1-5, with D possibly matching TRBD1 (5 bases). Germline V gives CDR1 MNHEY, CDR2 SVGAGI. The CDR3 covers 15 residues. Trimming removed 3 bases from V and 2 bases from J, with 11 bases in between. CDR3 sequence (DNA): TGTGCCAGCAGTTATTCATCGGGACGCAATCAGCCCCAGCATTTT. Its protein product is CASSYSSGRNQPQHF.

The chain couples TRBV25-1 to TRBJ1-2, with D unresolved. The V end lost 3 bases, the J end lost 8 bases, and 10 bases lay between the germline ends. Germline V gives CDR1 MGHDK, CDR2 SYGVNS. The CDR3 consists of 12 residues. CDR3 coding DNA: TGTGCCAGCAGTGACGTCAGGAGAGGCTACACCTTC. Translated: CASSDVRRGYTF.

In its sample, this clone was seen once. The chain employs TRBV29-1 and TRBJ2-4; D remains ambiguous. The length of the CDR3 is 13 residues. The ends were cut back, 7 bases at V and 1 base at J, with 11 bases in the middle. Per germline, CDR1 SQVTM and CDR2 ANQGSEA. As DNA, the CDR3 is TGCAGCGCCGAACTATCCGCCAAAAACATTCAGTACTTC. It encodes CSAELSAKNIQYF.

A remark on this clone: At one end the junction does not follow the germline gene, possibly because of a read error. V usage is TRBV7-7 and J usage is TRBJ2-5; 7 bases are a match to TRBD1. CDR3 size: 16 residues. Germline CDR1 SSHAT, CDR2 FNYEAQ (reference sequence). The CDR3 protein is CASSLGAGGGQETQYF. CDR3 coding DNA: TGTGCTAGCAGCTTAGGGGCAGGGGGTGGTCAAGAGACCCAGTACTTC.

About this clone itself: Distinct nucleotide sequences in the sample also encode this CDR3. The chain has TRBV15 and TRBJ1-2; D remains ambiguous. Germline V CDR1 and CDR2: LNHNV, YYDKDF (reference sequence). This CDR3 contains 13 residues. V was pared by 1 base and J by 2 bases, with 5 bases between. This chain's CDR3 is CATSRGRNYGYTF. DNA for the CDR3: TGTGCCACCAGCAGAGGCCGGAACTATGGCTACACCTTC.

The gene calls are TRBV6-1 and TRBJ2-3; 8 bases match TRBD2. Germline CDR1 and CDR2: MNHNS and SASEGT. V lost 6 bases, J lost 0 bases, and 5 bases stayed unmatched. There are 15 residues in the CDR3. DNA for the CDR3: TGTGCCAGCAGCTATCGGGGGGGAAGCACAGATACGCAGTATTTT. Its translation: CASSYRGGSTDTQYF.

This clone has more than one count but fewer than ten. The genes are TRBV30 and TRBJ2-7, with 9 bases matching TRBD2. The CDR3 runs 15 residues. CDR1 and CDR2 from the germline V gene are GTSNPN and SVGIG (reference sequence). Losses at the gene ends were 2 bases for V and 6 bases for J; bases not matched to a gene: 11. The CDR3 sequence is CAWSPPLAGLGEQYF. The CDR3 DNA reads as TGTGCCTGGAGTCCCCCCCTAGCGGGGTTAGGCGAGCAGTACTTC.

The chain joins TRBV7-6 to TRBJ2-7; 9 positions agree with TRBD1. CDR1 and CDR2 (germline): SGHVS, FNYEAQ. Trimming removed 5 bases from V and 6 bases from J; junction bases left unmatched: 5. There are 13 residues in the CDR3. CDR3 loop: CASSAGQGGEQYF. The CDR3 nucleotides are TGTGCCAGCAGCGCGGGACAGGGTGGCGAGCAGTACTTC.

The chain employs TRBV4-3 and TRBJ2-7; the D gene is possibly TRBD1 (6 bases). CDR1 and CDR2 from the germline V gene are LGHNA and YSLEER. The V end was cut by 0 bases, the J end by 3 bases, with 15 bases between. The CDR3 is 16 amino acids. The CDR3 here is CASSQESGQKYYEQYF. CDR3 coding DNA: TGCGCCAGCAGCCAAGAGTCAGGACAGAAGTACTACGAGCAGTACTTC.

The chain has TRBV7-8 and TRBJ2-1; 10 bases fit TRBD2. The CDR3 extends over 19 amino acids. V lost 5 bases, J lost 9 bases, and 22 bases stayed unmatched. CDR1 is SGHVS and CDR2 is FQNEAQ in the germline V gene. The CDR3 protein is CASSETRLAGLLRESEQFF. Written as DNA, the CDR3 is TGTGCCAGCAGCGAAACCCGACTAGCGGGCCTCCTCAGGGAGTCTGAGCAGTTCTTC.

The rearrangement links TRBV5-8 to TRBJ2-5, with unresolved D. V gave up 1 base and J gave up 8 bases, with 6 bases separating them. The CDR3 has 11 amino acids. In germline, CDR1 is SGHTS, CDR2 YDEGEE. The CDR3 nucleotides are TGTGCCAGCAGCTTGCGGAGTACCCAGTACTTC. Encoded protein: CASSLRSTQYF.

This clone was counted once. The rearrangement links TRBV28 to TRBJ2-3; the D is unclear. The V end was cut by 1 base, the J end by 6 bases, with 8 bases between. The germline gives CDR1 MDHEN, CDR2 SYDVKM. This CDR3 has 13 residues. CDR3 region: CASSLSPWDTQYF. In DNA, the CDR3 is TGTGCCAGCAGTTTATCCCCCTGGGATACGCAGTATTTT.

This chain connects TRBV7-2 to TRBJ1-5, with TRBD1 identical over 9 bases. Germline trimming cut 4 bases from V and 0 bases from J; bases unmatched to any gene: 7. CDR3 size: 17 residues. CDR1 and CDR2 from the germline V gene are SGHTA and FQGNSA. This CDR3 reads CASSSGTGRYSNQPQHF. The DNA of the CDR3 is TGTGCCAGCAGCTCCGGGACAGGGCGCTATAGCAATCAGCCCCAGCATTTT.

The chain joins TRBV30 to TRBJ2-2; 8 bases agree with TRBD1. CDR1 and CDR2 (germline): GTSNPN, SVGIG (reference sequence). V lost 2 bases and J lost 1; bases outside the gene matches: 3. CDR3 length: 15 residues. The CDR3 DNA reads as TGTGCCTGGAGTCGACAGGGGTGGAACACCGGGGAGCTGTTTTTT. It codes for CAWSRQGWNTGELFF.

CDR3 in amino acids: CASSGQGREKLFF. CDR3 sequence (DNA): TGTGCCAGCTCAGGACAGGGTCGGGAAAAACTGTTTTTT. The rearrangement joins TRBV18 to TRBJ1-4, with TRBD1 matching over 8 bases. CDR1 is KGHSH, CDR2 LQKENI, per germline. With V trimmed by 5 bases and J by 8 bases, 4 bases remained unmatched. The CDR3 totals 13 residues.

V usage is TRBV27 and J usage is TRBJ1-1, with 7 bases aligning to TRBD1. The CDR3 extends over 14 amino acids. Trimming cost V 5 bases and J 5 bases; bases outside gene matches: 8. The germline V gene has CDR1 MNHEY and CDR2 SMNVEV (reference sequence). The CDR3 DNA follows: TGTGCCAGCAGTCAGACAGGGCGAGGAACTGAAGCTTTCTTT. Its protein is CASSQTGRGTEAFF.

The V and J genes are TRBV7-9 and TRBJ1-1, with TRBD1 as a possible D gene (5 bases). This CDR3 spans 14 amino acids. Between the trimmed V and J ends, which lost 5 bases and 6 bases, there was a span of 16 bases. Germline CDR1 is SEHNR and CDR2 is FQNEAQ (reference sequence). Here the CDR3 DNA reads TGTGCCAGCAGCCTGGCGGTTGGGGCCGCTGAAGCTTTCTTT. This sequence encodes CASSLAVGAAEAFF.

V usage is TRBV5-4 and J usage is TRBJ2-3, with D possibly matching TRBD1 (6 bases). The CDR3 runs to 15 residues. Trimming removed 4 bases at V and 0 bases at J, with 12 bases between. Germline CDR1 reads SGHNT; CDR2 reads YYREEE (reference sequence). The CDR3 DNA reads TGTGCCAGCAGCGGACAGCGTTCTAGCACAGATACGCAGTATTTT. Its protein is CASSGQRSSTDTQYF.

Regarding this clone: Mismatch with germline at one junction end may stem from a read error. The gene calls are TRBV7-7 and TRBJ1-1, with unresolved D. The CDR3 is 14 residues long. Germline loops: CDR1 SSHAT, CDR2 FNYEAQ (reference sequence). For the CDR3, the DNA is TGTGCTAGCAGCTTAGAGGAGCTGAACACTGAAGCTTTCTTT. It translates to CASSLEELNTEAFF.

This clone was counted once. The chain recombines TRBV7-2 with TRBJ1-4, with D unclear. Germline assignment: CDR1 SGHTA and CDR2 FQGNSA. Between the trimmed V and J ends, which lost 5 bases and 10 bases, there was a span of 11 bases. The CDR3 totals 12 residues. CDR3 in amino acids: CASSIVGGKLFF. The CDR3 coding sequence is TGTGCCAGCAGCATAGTGGGAGGAAAACTGTTTTTT.